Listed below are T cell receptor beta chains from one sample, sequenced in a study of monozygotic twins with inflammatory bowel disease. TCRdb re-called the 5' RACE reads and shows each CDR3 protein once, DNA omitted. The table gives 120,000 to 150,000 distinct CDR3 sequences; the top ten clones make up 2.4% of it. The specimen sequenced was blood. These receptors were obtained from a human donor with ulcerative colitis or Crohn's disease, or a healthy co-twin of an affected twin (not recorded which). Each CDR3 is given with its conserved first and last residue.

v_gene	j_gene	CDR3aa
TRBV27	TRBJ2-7	CASLSRATYEQYF
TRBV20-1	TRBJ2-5	CSAAIGRAIQETQYF
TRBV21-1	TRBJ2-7	CASSMKTGGAYEQYF
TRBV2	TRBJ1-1	CASRETEFNTEAFF
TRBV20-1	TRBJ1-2	CSAPRTGGNYGYTF
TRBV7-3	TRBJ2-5	CASSLGALVGRETQYF
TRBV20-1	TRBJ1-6	CSAGRGSMYNSPLHF
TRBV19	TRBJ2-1	CASSRSGTQGYNEQFF
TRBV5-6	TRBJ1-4	CASSPIGADEKLFF
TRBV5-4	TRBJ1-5	CASSFGSNQPQHF
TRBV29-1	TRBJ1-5	CSVRDSGQPQHF
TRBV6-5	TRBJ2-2	CASSSGLATGELFF
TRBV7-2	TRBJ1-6	CASSAPWTGANSPLHF
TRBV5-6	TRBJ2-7	CASSGGDSPYEQYF
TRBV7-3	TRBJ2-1	CASSPTRSSYNEQFF
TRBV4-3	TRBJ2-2	CASSHVGNTGELFF
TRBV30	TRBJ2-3	CAWSAWGGRRDTQYF
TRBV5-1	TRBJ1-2	CASSSAEGLGYGYTF
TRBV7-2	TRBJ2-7	CASSLRGTYEQYF
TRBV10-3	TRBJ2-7	CAISEASDKNEQYF
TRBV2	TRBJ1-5	CASRGPTHSNQPQHF
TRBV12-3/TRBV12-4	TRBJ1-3	CASRSRRNSGNTIYF
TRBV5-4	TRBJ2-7	CASSLEGAGFAYEQYF
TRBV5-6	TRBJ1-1	CASSLGQGATEAFF
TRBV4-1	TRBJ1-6	CASSHSFSPEYWSSYNSPLHF
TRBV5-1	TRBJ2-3	CASRRQTGIADTQYF
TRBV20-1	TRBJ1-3	CSARGRMGNTIYF
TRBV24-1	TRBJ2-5	CATSGQTETQYF
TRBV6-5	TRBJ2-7	CASSKRQGLGRETYEQYF
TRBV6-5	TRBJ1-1	CASSYSREMNTEAFF
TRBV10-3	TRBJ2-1	CAISDQSGLGEQFF
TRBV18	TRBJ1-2	CASSLDLTQGFSYTF
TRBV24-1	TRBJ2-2	CATSDLGTPKTGELFF
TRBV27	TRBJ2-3	CASSYGQGIDTQYF
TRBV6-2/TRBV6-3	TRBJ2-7	CASSYRLSGEQYF
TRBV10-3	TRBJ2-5	CANSGTAGETQYF
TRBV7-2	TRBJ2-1	CASSLQADEQFF